Listed below are T cell receptor beta chains from one sample, sequenced in a study of cytomegalovirus exposure and HLA in healthy donors. Some clones are missing from TCRdb's copy, which holds only in-frame ones; the method was immunoSEQ multiplex PCR. The profile covers around 190,000 clones, with roughly 80% appearing a single time and 1.5% to 2% taken by the ten largest. Sample: PBMCs. All receptors come from a woman between 18 and 29 years old in good health and CMV-seronegative. CDR3s include the opening cysteine and the closing phenylalanine or tryptophan. D genes are given only for firm matches. Where a row states a size, it is once, few, many or the class of an expanded clone; other rows omit it.

clone_size j_call d_call v_call cdr3_aa cdr3_nt
- TRBJ2-7 TRBD2 TRBV11-2 CASSLGVAGDGYEQYF TGTGCCAGCAGCTTAGGGGTAGCGGGGGACGGCTACGAGCAGTACTTC
- TRBJ1-2 - TRBV29-1 CSAKINYGYTF TGCAGCGCCAAAATTAACTATGGCTACACCTTC
few TRBJ1-1 - TRBV19 CASSIESGYTEAFF TGTGCCAGTAGTATAGAGTCAGGATACACTGAAGCTTTCTTT
- TRBJ1-5 - TRBV4-3 CASSQGIGEGQPQHF TGCGCCAGCAGCCAAGGGATAGGGGAAGGTCAGCCCCAGCATTTT
- TRBJ2-1 TRBD2 TRBV15 CATSRSRTAGADNEQFF TGTGCCACCAGCAGAAGTAGAACAGCGGGGGCCGACAATGAGCAGTTCTTC
- TRBJ1-1 - TRBV4-2 CASSQDMTVEAFF TGTGCCAGCAGCCAAGATATGACAGTTGAAGCTTTCTTT
- TRBJ1-1 TRBD1 TRBV7-3 CASSGQVGTEAFF TGTGCCAGCAGCGGACAGGTCGGGACTGAAGCTTTCTTT
- TRBJ2-1 TRBD1 TRBV9 CASSPGTGYNEQFF TGTGCCAGCAGCCCCGGGACAGGATACAATGAGCAGTTCTTC
- TRBJ2-7 - TRBV7-9 CASSLGREQYF TGTGCCAGCAGCTTAGGTCGGGAGCAGTACTTC
- TRBJ2-7 TRBD2 TRBV29-1 CSASRGASGRAAHEQYF TGCAGCGCCTCCCGGGGGGCTAGCGGGAGGGCCGCCCACGAGCAGTACTTC
- TRBJ2-7 - TRBV28 CASSLSLEQYF TGTGCCAGCAGTTTATCCCTCGAGCAGTACTTC
few TRBJ2-7 - TRBV28 CASSYTRYEQYF TGTGCCAGCAGTTATACTAGATACGAGCAGTACTTC
- TRBJ2-5 TRBD2 TRBV4-1 CASSQFTGGLKTQYF TGCGCCAGCAGCCAATTCACGGGGGGGCTCAAGACCCAGTACTTC
once TRBJ1-4 - TRBV5-1 CASSLVGQGTNEKLFF TGCGCCAGCAGCTTGGTAGGGCAGGGTACTAATGAAAAACTGTTTTTT
- TRBJ2-3 TRBD2 TRBV28 CASNPPGLGTDTQYF TGTGCCAGCAACCCTCCGGGACTAGGCACAGATACGCAGTATTTT
few TRBJ2-1 - TRBV7-9 CASSSRVGKGINEQFF TGTGCCAGCAGCTCCCGAGTCGGGAAGGGCATCAATGAGCAGTTCTTC
- TRBJ2-7 - TRBV15 CATSRERRGLTYEQYF TGTGCCACCAGCAGAGAGCGTCGCGGTTTAACCTACGAGCAGTACTTC
- TRBJ1-2 TRBD1 TRBV28 CASSPTDGDRFNYGYTF TGTGCCAGCAGTCCCACGGATGGGGACAGGTTTAACTATGGCTACACCTTC
- TRBJ1-5 - TRBV7-9 CSSSFADIQPQHF TGTTCCAGCAGCTTTGCCGACATTCAGCCCCAGCATTTT
- TRBJ2-7 TRBD1 TRBV5-1 CASSLAFSGGSYEQYF TGCGCCAGCAGCTTGGCTTTTTCAGGGGGCTCCTACGAGCAGTACTTC
- TRBJ2-7 TRBD1 TRBV27 CASTRGQGYEQYF TGTGCCAGCACCAGGGGACAGGGCTACGAGCAGTACTTC
- TRBJ2-5 - TRBV10-3 CAISEGEVETQYF TGTGCCATCAGTGAGGGCGAGGTTGAGACCCAGTACTTC
- TRBJ2-1 TRBD1 TRBV5-1 CASRYSGQVIDEQFF TGCGCCAGCAGGTATTCGGGACAGGTTATCGATGAGCAGTTCTTC
- TRBJ2-7 - TRBV7-8 CASSLRDFSYEQYF TGTGCCAGCAGCTTAAGGGACTTCTCCTACGAGCAGTACTTC
- TRBJ2-7 - TRBV6-5 CASSYGLEGIGYEQYF TGTGCCAGCAGTTACGGTCTCGAGGGAATTGGGTACGAGCAGTACTTC
- TRBJ2-2 - TRBV4-3 CASSQVGRLGGGELFF TGCGCCAGCAGCCAAGTCGGACGGCTCGGGGGCGGGGAGCTGTTTTTT
- TRBJ1-2 TRBD1 TRBV30 CACLHRGTVRYTF TGTGCCTGCCTCCACAGGGGGACGGTTCGCTACACCTTC
- TRBJ2-1 - TRBV27 CAARTASDNEQFF TGTGCAGCAAGAACGGCTAGCGATAATGAGCAGTTCTTC